The entry below gives a single TCR beta chain sequence along with its context. The antigen it recognizes is unknown. Base qualities are missing; no much larger clone stands one base away. The data derive from a study of cytomegalovirus exposure and HLA in healthy donors (dated 2017 in TCRdb). The study in broad terms: According to an earlier analysis of 550 to 700 of the donors, some 180 million T cells yielded over 90 million unique TCR beta sequences and about 300 Gb of sequence data. An early release covering 550 to 650 HLA-typed donors comprised around 300 gigabases of sequencing data and tens of millions of unique TCR sequences. Among the roughly 400 genotyped donors, around 79% belonged to the genetic ancestry cluster associated with self-reported Caucasian donors. The study aimed to test whether signatures of past pathogen exposure could be identified by cataloging public T cell receptors. Using immunosequencing, the study profiled T cell repertoires from 550 to 750 subjects and related those repertoires to cytomegalovirus serostatus. Along with the roughly 700-subject first cohort, a separate validation cohort of approximately 110 different subjects was used. To predict cytomegalovirus infection status, the study combined high-throughput TCR immunosequencing, statistical association of individual TCRs with disease status, and machine learning. In a later analysis, previously published TCR beta repertoires from 670 or so donors were re-analyzed and high-resolution HLA genotyping was added so that TCR occurrence patterns could be studied. Rather than drawing on any new phenotypic data, the later analysis identified candidate immune exposures from TCR beta sequences and the way those sequences occurred across donors. An earlier analysis of 450 to 750 of the donors used high-throughput TCR beta sequencing to judge whether each TCR beta V gene segment behaved as functional or pseudogenic. Donor age, sex, ethnicity and CMV serostatus were compiled alongside the repertoire data. In a later genetic analysis, genome-wide SNP genotypes for about 55% of the 666 donors were used, and that subset was treated as a discovery cohort. All discovery cohort repertoires had been generated using a single sequencing platform. HLA typing covered class I and class II loci at four-digit resolution. Typing coverage varied by locus: roughly 620-640 donors for A, B, C, DRB1 and DQB1; approximately 500 for DQA1; about 570 for DPA1; about 450 for DPB1. Because of strong linkage in the cohort, roughly 5 DR-DQ haplotypes were treated as single units for association and clustering. On average, over 200,000 unique TCR beta nucleotide sequences were sequenced per donor among about 400 genotyped donors of the cohort, with roughly 19% of those sequences being non-productive.

Results the study describes overall, beyond this receptor: At a false discovery rate of 0.05, a later analysis linked 16,951 TCR beta sequences to specific HLA alleles. A further reported finding was that TCR beta sequences accurately predicted the HLA-A and HLA-B alleles for most subjects in the first cohort. According to a later analysis, parvovirus B19, influenza, CMV and Epstein-Barr virus appeared linked to several top co-occurrence clusters. In vitro tests confirmed that a few of the cytomegalovirus-associated TCR beta chains recognize cytomegalovirus antigens. When HLA alleles, especially DR and DQ, strongly co-occurred, attributing TCR associations to individual alleles was difficult. Because HLA typing was unavailable for some donors at each locus, only the typed subset was used in association tests. Some IMGT-functional V segments, including TRBV6-2 and TRBV6-3, could not be told apart with the 87-base-pair reads, so those segments were excluded. V-gene and J-gene trimming of TCR beta chains was associated with a missense DCLRE1C variant in a later genetic analysis, and the association was replicated in an independent cohort. While some public TCRs were present in many individuals, most TCR sequences turned up only very rarely across donors. A later genetic analysis reported fewer N-insertions in productive TCRs among donors in an Asian-associated ancestry cluster than the roughly 700-donor mean. CMV serostatus was the only immune exposure information available for the cohort. In a later analysis, most CMV-associated TCR beta chains were found to appear HLA-restricted, with HLA associations seemingly driven largely by CMV exposure. Because counts were too low, seventeen rarely observed V segments, including chromosome 9 orphons, were excluded from the earlier analysis of a few hundred of the donors. A later analysis found that TCR association rates varied across HLA loci, with DRB1 alleles showing the most associated TCRs and HLA-C alleles the fewest. In both the original and validation cohorts, the classifier was reported to diagnose cytomegalovirus status with high specificity and sensitivity. Correlated functional status among segregating V segments might reflect linkage disequilibrium, but an unknown experimental factor could not be ruled out. Presence/absence analyses assumed roughly uniform sequencing depth across donors, an assumption that may not hold. The cohort was sequenced for TCR beta chains only, and without alpha or paired-chain data the features that could be detected were limited. The study gave a list of more than 150 TCR beta chains associated with cytomegalovirus. The authors suggested that the approach could potentially be generalized to other disease states and immunological phenotypes. A cluster of highly shared sequence variants was judged likely to be a technical artifact of the sequencing pipeline. An earlier analysis of around 600 of the donors showed that most TCR beta V segments appeared in productive rearrangements either about 87% or about 30% of the time, which broadly matched IMGT annotations. In a later analysis, HLA-associated TCR beta chains showed more clonal expansion and lower generation probabilities than non-associated chains that were equally common.

The cohort consisted of 650 to 850 healthy bone marrow donors. Cohort members were all nominally healthy when sampled, although unrecorded immune exposures were likely present. The donor was CMV seropositive and was included in the group of 250 to 300 seropositive cohort members. Every donor gave a peripheral blood sample, and the peripheral blood mononuclear cells from that sample were used for TCR beta sequencing. The Qiagen DNeasy Blood Extraction Kit was used to extract genomic DNA from the blood cell samples. The library was prepared using the immunoSEQ multiplex PCR assay. A mixture of 60 forward primers for TCR Vbeta segments and 13 reverse primers for TCR Jbeta segments was used in the multiplex PCR. Amplification of the CDR3 region of rearranged TCR beta genes was performed with a multiplex PCR assay on genomic DNA. The amplified TCR beta libraries were sequenced on the Illumina HiSeq System as 87-base-pair reads. The study's processing was this. Across the roughly 640 repertoires, a later analysis counted 60 million to 90 million unique TCR beta chains, approximately 10 million of which were shared by at least two donors. Raw reads were error-corrected and collapsed into unique sequences by a nearest-neighbor algorithm in which closely related sequences were merged to remove PCR and sequencing errors. Alignment of CDR3 sequences to IMGT reference sequences was used to assign V, D and J gene segments. For a sequence to be retained, at least a six-nucleotide match to both a V gene segment and a J gene segment was required. Rearrangements were classified as productive when the CDR3 lacked stop codons and remained in frame with V and J, and all other rearrangements were classified as non-productive. Following IMGT convention, CDR3 was defined as the stretch from the second conserved V-encoded cysteine to the conserved J-encoded phenylalanine. The earlier analysis of 587 of the donors excluded sequences that lacked an unambiguous match to a single V gene segment. An earlier analysis of 587 of the donors called V segments functional above 56.7% productive rearrangements and segregating when the between-donor standard deviation exceeded 5%. To diagnose cytomegalovirus status from the catalog of TCR beta chain sequences, a statistical classification framework was built. In a later analysis, TCR nucleotide sequences were compared against IMGT/GENE-DB human TR gene sequences so that V and J genes could be assigned. Using the TCRdist pipeline, a later analysis assigned CDR3 sequences along with most-parsimonious VDJ recombination scenarios. In a later analysis, each TCR beta chain was defined by its CDR3 amino acid sequence together with its V-gene family, and reads lacking a unique V-gene family were excluded. In a later analysis, 450 to 600 highly shared, low-generation-probability nucleotide sequences were removed to address suspected cross-contamination and a sequencing artifact. In a later analysis, a clonal expansion index was calculated for each public chain from normalized within-repertoire ranks of inferred template counts. In a later analysis, generation probabilities were computed using a VDJ recombination model fitted to out-of-frame rearrangements, and the results were checked against IGoR. A later analysis scored TCR-TCR, TCR-HLA and TCR-CMV co-occurrence with hypergeometric tests, applying a repertoire-size bias correction to TCR pairs. False discovery rates were estimated in a later analysis by permuting HLA or CMV assignments 20 times. In a later analysis, co-occurring TCRs were grouped using DBSCAN, and TCRdist sequence similarity was added for clustering within HLA-allele-positive subsets. For co-occurrence clustering, repertoires with fewer than 30,000 or more than 120,000 public chains were excluded, along with roughly 5 repertoires with anomalous nucleotide sharing. TCRdb re-hosts the immuneACCESS table, in-frame sequences only. Its copies lack some clones; in the studies checked, an unresolved V gene accounts for under half of them, and the cause for the rest is not known. Clone size and the V and J calls come from that table; the DNA yielded D and trimming. The table for this sample lists 200,000 or so clones; 82% of them were counted only once. Clones ranked in the top ten supply under 7.5% of the sample.

From a lookup of the germline V gene, CDR1 and CDR2 are SGHTA and FQGNSA. Trimming removed 1 base from V and 10 bases from J; the gene matches leave 12 bases unexplained. From the cysteine through the phenylalanine, the CDR3 covers 17 amino acids. The DNA shown is the 51-base CDR3, in frame from base 1. The V gene is TRBV7-2 and the J gene is TRBJ2-6; TRBD1 matches 8 bases in the middle. This sequence originates from a woman in her fifties or sixties in good health and CMV-seropositive. Specimen: PBMCs. The CDR3: CASSLGAGGASLNVLTF. The DNA sequence is given as TGTGCCAGCAGCTTAGGAGCAGGGGGCGCGTCCTTGAACGTCCTGACTTTC. Joined to the reference TRBV7-2 and TRBJ2-6 proteins, this CDR3 gives the full variable domain: GAGVSQSPSNKVTEKGKDVELRCDPISGHTALYWYRQSLGQGLEFLIYFQGNSAPDKSGLPSDRFSAERTGGSVSTLTIQRTQQEDSAVYLCASSLGAGGASLNVLTFGAGSRLTVL.